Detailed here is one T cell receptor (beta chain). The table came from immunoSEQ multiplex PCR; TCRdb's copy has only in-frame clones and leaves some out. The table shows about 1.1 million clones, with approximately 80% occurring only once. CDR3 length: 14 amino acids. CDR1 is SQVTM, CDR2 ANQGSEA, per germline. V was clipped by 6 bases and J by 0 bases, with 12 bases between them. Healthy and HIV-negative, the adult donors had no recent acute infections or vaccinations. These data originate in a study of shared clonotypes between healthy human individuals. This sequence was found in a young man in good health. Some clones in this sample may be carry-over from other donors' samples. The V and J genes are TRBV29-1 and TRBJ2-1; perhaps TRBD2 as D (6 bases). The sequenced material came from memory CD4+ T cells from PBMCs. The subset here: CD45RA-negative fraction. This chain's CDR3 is CSVPPGLSYNEQFF. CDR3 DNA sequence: TGCAGCGTACCCCCGGGACTCTCCTACAATGAGCAGTTCTTC.